This passage covers 23 T cell receptor beta chains from one sample sequenced in a study of T-cell memory formation after mild COVID-19. TCRdb independently ran MiXCR on the 5' RACE reads; one entry per CDR3 protein. The sample yields hundreds of thousands of distinct CDR3 sequences, about a sixth seen once. Sequences were obtained from PBMCs or a T cell subset sorted from them (not recorded which). The receptors were gathered from an adult woman who had mild COVID-19 (a few samples of this study predate the infection). Cell type and time point are not known.

This chain connects TRBV5-5 to TRBJ1-2; D is uncertain. Germline CDR1 reads SGHKS; CDR2 reads YYEKEE (reference sequence). The CDR3 runs to 15 residues. V was cut by 0 bases and J by 4 bases, with 13 bases left in between. This chain's CDR3 is CASSLADLGSYGYTF. CDR3 nucleotide sequence: TGTGCCAGCAGCTTGGCCGATTTGGGGAGCTATGGCTACACCTTC.

This clonotype has just a few counts. The gene calls are TRBV2 and TRBJ1-5; D gene unclear. The CDR3 length is 15 residues. CDR1 SNHLY and CDR2 FYNNEI come from the germline V gene. Trimming removed 6 bases from V and 0 bases from J, with 12 bases in between. DNA for the CDR3: TGTGCCAGCAGGAGGACGGGGTTTAGCAATCAGCCCCAGCATTTT. Its translation: CASRRTGFSNQPQHF.

This clonotype was picked up many times. The V gene is TRBV20-1, the J gene TRBJ2-4, with D possibly TRBD1 on 5 matching bases. V gave up 0 bases and J gave up 6 bases, with 21 bases separating them. The CDR3 is 17 amino acids. The germline CDR1 and CDR2 sequences are DFQATT and SNEGSKA (reference sequence). The CDR3 sequence is CSARDIDRRTWGNIQYF. The CDR3 nucleotides are TGCAGTGCTAGAGATATCGACAGACGGACCTGGGGAAACATTCAGTACTTC.

This clonotype was found a few times. V gene TRBV7-9 combines with J gene TRBJ2-7; D is possibly TRBD2 (6 bases). CDR1 SEHNR and CDR2 FQNEAQ come from the germline V gene (reference sequence). The CDR3 runs to 16 residues. The ends were cut back, 2 bases at V and 1 base at J, with 15 bases in the middle. The CDR3 nucleotides are TGTGCCAGCAGCTTAACACCCCCTGGAGGGTCCTACGAGCAGTACTTC. Residues: CASSLTPPGGSYEQYF.

The V call is TRBV7-2, the J call TRBJ2-2; 11 nucleotides agree with TRBD2. The CDR3 sequence is 16 residues long. The germline gives CDR1 SGHTA, CDR2 FQGNSA. Trimming removed 5 bases from V and 7 bases from J; junction bases left unmatched: 9. CDR3 protein: CASSTVAGGQVGELFF. In nucleotides, the CDR3 is TGTGCCAGCAGCACAGTAGCGGGGGGGCAGGTCGGGGAGCTGTTTTTT. The full variable domain, in which reference TRBV7-2 and TRBJ2-2 provide the parts outside the CDR3, is GAGVSQSPSNKVTEKGKDVELRCDPISGHTALYWYRQSLGQGLEFLIYFQGNSAPDKSGLPSDRFSAERTGGSVSTLTIQRTQQEDSAVYLCASSTVAGGQVGELFFGEGSRLTVL.

V gene TRBV7-8 combines with J gene TRBJ2-7, with D unresolved. CDR3 length: 14 amino acids. The germline V gene has CDR1 SGHVS and CDR2 FQNEAQ. Trimming cost V 1 base and J 4 bases, with 11 bases left between them. As DNA, the CDR3 is TGTGCCAGCAGCTTAGTAGGTCAGCAATACGAGCAGTACTTC. Residues: CASSLVGQQYEQYF.

This clonotype was counted between two and nine times. The chain employs TRBV30 and TRBJ1-3; D remains unclear. Germline V gene data show CDR1 as GTSNPN and CDR2 as SVGIG (reference sequence). The CDR3 loop spans 13 amino acids. V was pared by 8 bases and J by 0 bases, with 11 bases between. CDR3 protein: CARVGSSGNTIYF. The CDR3 coding sequence is TGTGCCCGAGTAGGAAGCTCTGGAAACACCATATATTTT.

The chain has TRBV7-6 and TRBJ2-5, with 11 bases fitting TRBD1. Germline V gene data show CDR1 as SGHVS and CDR2 as FNYEAQ. Trimming removed 3 bases from V and 6 bases from J; junction bases left unmatched: 3. This CDR3 spans 14 amino acids. CDR3 nucleotides: TGTGCCAGCAGCTTGGGGACAGGGGGAAAGACCCAGTACTTC. As protein: CASSLGTGGKTQYF.

The CDR3 spells CASSLGTRVSSGANVLTF. In DNA form, the CDR3 reads TGCGCCAGCAGCTTGGGGACACGTGTAAGCTCTGGGGCCAACGTCCTGACTTTC. This chain links TRBV5-1 with TRBJ2-6, with D perhaps matching TRBD1 (5 bases). Germline CDR1 is SGHRS and CDR2 is YFSETQ. The CDR3 covers 18 residues. Trimming took 0 bases from V and 0 from J, leaving 13 bases between them.

The V and J genes are TRBV12-3 or TRBV12-4 and TRBJ2-7; tentative D call: TRBD1 (5 bases). CDR3 length: 13 residues. Trimming left V 6 bases short and J 6 bases short, with 15 bases between. CDR3 sequence: CASSLRGDAEQYF. CDR3 DNA sequence: TGTGCCAGCAGCCTTAGGGGCGACGCCGAGCAGTACTTC.

The chain links TRBV19 to TRBJ2-3; 7 nucleotides align to TRBD1. Germline V gene lookup returns CDR1 LNHDA and CDR2 SQIVND (reference sequence). J was trimmed by 1 base and V by 10 bases; bases with no gene match: 5. The CDR3 extends over 13 amino acids. Here the CDR3 DNA reads TGTGCCACCCGACAGGGAGGCACAGATACGCAGTATTTT. Translation gives CATRQGGTDTQYF.

A few counts support this clonotype. The genes are TRBV2 and TRBJ2-5; maybe TRBD1 (6 bases). The CDR3 runs 12 residues. Trimming pared 7 bases from V and 7 bases from J, leaving 13 bases between. CDR1 and CDR2 from the germline V gene are SNHLY and FYNNEI. The DNA for the CDR3 is TGTGCCAGCACCCAGGGGTTAGGGACCCAGTACTTC. Translated: CASTQGLGTQYF.

This clonotype was observed a few times. The CDR3: CASSYSYRRTEAFF. Here the CDR3 DNA reads TGTGCCAGCAGTTACTCATACAGGAGGACTGAAGCTTTCTTT. This chain uses TRBV6-5 with TRBJ1-1; maybe TRBD1 (5 bases). This CDR3 spans 14 amino acids. Germline V gene data show CDR1 as MNHEY and CDR2 as SVGAGI. The V and J ends lost 0 bases and 5 bases respectively, with 10 bases between them.

This clonotype showed up many times. The rearrangement uses TRBV4-2 and TRBJ2-7; 12 bases agree with TRBD2. The CDR3 covers 15 residues. With 4 bases clipped from V and 3 bases from J, the junction kept 4 bases outside the gene matches. The germline V gene encodes CDR1 LGHNA and CDR2 YNFKEQ. The DNA of the CDR3 is TGTGCCAGCAGCCCTGGACTAGCGGGGCTCTACGAGCAGTACTTC. Translation: CASSPGLAGLYEQYF.

This chain links TRBV5-5 with TRBJ2-5, with 15 bases fitting TRBD2. The CDR3 spans 17 residues. The trim removed 4 bases at V and 5 bases at J, leaving 9 bases unmatched. Germline assignment: CDR1 SGHKS and CDR2 YYEKEE (reference sequence). The CDR3 DNA follows: TGTGCCAGCAGCCCGGGACTAGCGGGGGGCGGTGTTGAGACCCAGTACTTC. Translated: CASSPGLAGGGVETQYF.

This clonotype was seen only a few times. The rearrangement uses TRBV4-3 and TRBJ2-7, with D hard to call. V gave up 5 bases and J gave up 0 bases, with 14 bases separating them. The length of the CDR3 is 15 residues. CDR1 LGHNA and CDR2 YSLEER come from the germline V gene. CDR3 residues: CASSNGPQSSYEQYF. CDR3 bases: TGCGCCAGCAGCAATGGGCCCCAAAGCTCCTACGAGCAGTACTTC.

This clonotype showed up just a few times. The rearrangement uses TRBV7-2 and TRBJ2-3, with 12 bases lining up with TRBD1. Germline lookup yields CDR1 SGHTA and CDR2 FQGNSA. The CDR3 contains 14 residues. J was trimmed by 8 bases and V by 5 bases; bases with no gene match: 5. The CDR3 protein is CASSLGQGATTQYF. In nucleotides, the CDR3 is TGTGCCAGCAGCCTGGGACAGGGGGCGACTACGCAGTATTTT. Drawing the rest from reference TRBV7-2 and TRBJ2-3, the complete variable domain is GAGVSQSPSNKVTEKGKDVELRCDPISGHTALYWYRQSLGQGLEFLIYFQGNSAPDKSGLPSDRFSAERTGGSVSTLTIQRTQQEDSAVYLCASSLGQGATTQYFGPGTRLTVL.

V gene TRBV30 combines with J gene TRBJ2-7, with D unclear. CDR3 length: 11 residues. V lost 3 bases and J 4 bases, leaving 7 bases between the germline ends. Germline assignment: CDR1 GTSNPN and CDR2 SVGIG (reference sequence). CDR3 sequence (DNA): TGTGCCTGGAGCCCCCGATACGAGCAGTACTTC. Residues: CAWSPRYEQYF.

Only a few counts were recorded for this clonotype. CDR3 protein: CASSLRAQPGLAGGRGDTQYF. CDR3 in DNA: TGTGCCAGCAGCTTAAGGGCGCAACCGGGACTAGCGGGGGGGCGTGGAGATACGCAGTATTTT. The chain is built from TRBV7-3 and TRBJ2-3; 16 bases map to TRBD2. Germline-derived CDR1 and CDR2 are SGHTA and FQGTGA. The CDR3 contains 21 residues. Unmatched junction bases numbered 15, after V lost 1 base and J lost 5 bases.

This clonotype was seen a few times. The chain employs TRBV11-2 and TRBJ1-1; D gene ambiguous. V lost 3 bases and J lost 3, with 5 bases in between. Germline V gene data show CDR1 as SGHAT and CDR2 as FQNNGV. The CDR3 covers 12 residues. CDR3 sequence (DNA): TGTGCCAGCAGCTTTTTAGACACTGAAGCTTTCTTT. It codes for CASSFLDTEAFF.

This clonotype has more than one count but fewer than ten. The chain has TRBV10-2 and TRBJ2-1, with D possibly being TRBD2 (5 bases). Trimming pared 2 bases from V and 9 bases from J, leaving 8 bases between. This CDR3 spans 12 amino acids. CDR1 is WSHSY, CDR2 SAAADI, per germline. CDR3: CASSEIGSEQFF. For the CDR3, the DNA is TGCGCCAGCAGTGAGATAGGGAGTGAGCAGTTCTTC.

This clonotype occurred a few times. The J gene is TRBJ2-1, the V gene TRBV4-1; D gene ambiguous. The V end lost 3 bases, the J end lost 0 bases, and 15 bases lay between the germline ends. The CDR3 contains 17 residues. The germline CDR1 and CDR2 sequences are MGHRA and YSYEKL. CDR3 nucleotide sequence: TGCGCCAGCAGCCACCGGGCCAAAAGGGACTCCTACAATGAGCAGTTCTTC. Residues: CASSHRAKRDSYNEQFF.

The CDR3 DNA is TGCAGTGTCCTCGATAGGGGGTCCTACCAAGAGACCCAGTACTTC. Its protein is CSVLDRGSYQETQYF. V is TRBV20-1 and J is TRBJ2-5, with D perhaps matching TRBD1 (6 bases). Germline CDR1 DFQATT, CDR2 SNEGSKA (reference sequence). The CDR3 covers 15 residues. Deletions cut 7 bases from V and 0 bases from J, with 18 bases between.